This TCR beta chain was recovered during a study of identical twins. General study findings and limits: There is a chance that invariant MAIT and iNKT cells partially muddied zero-insertion analyses. Twins' surplus sharing was weaker for beta out-of-frame sequences. Monozygotic twins shared more out-of-frame TCR alpha than recombination models predicted.

Trimming took off 4 bases at V and 7 bases at J, with 11 bases between the two ends. Germline values: CDR1 ENHRY, CDR2 SYGVKD. This CDR3 comprises 13 residues. This clonotype was found many times. As yet, its antigen is unknown. A universal primer binding site was introduced by template switching. The final cDNA contained unique molecular identifiers. TCRdb independently ran MiXCR on the 5' RACE reads; one entry per CDR3 protein. The sample holds hundreds of thousands of distinct CDR3 sequences, about 7.3% seen once. The same data also contributed to another study, on yellow fever vaccine responses in identical twins.

This TCR came from a woman younger than 35 in good health. This sequence joins TRBV10-3 and TRBJ2-1, with D possibly being TRBD1 or TRBD2 (5 bases each). Sequenced input: memory (CD45RO+) T cells sorted from blood. In DNA, the CDR3 is TGTGCCATCAGTGGGGACCACTATAATGAGCAGTTCTTC. Translation: CAISGDHYNEQFF.